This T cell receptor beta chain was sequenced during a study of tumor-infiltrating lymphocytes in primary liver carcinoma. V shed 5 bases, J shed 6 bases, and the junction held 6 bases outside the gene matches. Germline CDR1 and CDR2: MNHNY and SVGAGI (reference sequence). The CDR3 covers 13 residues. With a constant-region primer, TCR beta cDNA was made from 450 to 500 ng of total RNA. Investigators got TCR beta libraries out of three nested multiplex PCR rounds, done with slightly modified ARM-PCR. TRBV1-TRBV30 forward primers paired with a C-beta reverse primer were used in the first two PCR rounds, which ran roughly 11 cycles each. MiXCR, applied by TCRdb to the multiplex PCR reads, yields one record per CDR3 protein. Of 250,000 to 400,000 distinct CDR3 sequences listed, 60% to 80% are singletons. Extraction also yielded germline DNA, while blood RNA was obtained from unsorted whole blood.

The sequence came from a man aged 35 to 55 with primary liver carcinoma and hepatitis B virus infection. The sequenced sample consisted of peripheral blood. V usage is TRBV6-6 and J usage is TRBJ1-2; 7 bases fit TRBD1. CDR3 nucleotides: TGTGCCAGCAGTCCCGGGACAGTGAATGGCTACACCTTC. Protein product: CASSPGTVNGYTF.